The following is a TCR beta chain sequence with its context. Its specificity is not known. The CDR3 does not close with the conserved phenylalanine or tryptophan, likely indicating a read error. TCRdb reanalysed the PCR reads using MiXCR and keeps one entry per CDR3 protein. Of about 8,300 distinct CDR3 sequences in the sample, about 33% were seen once. This record belongs to a study of molecular identifiers for immune sequencing clone quantification. Libraries of naive CD8 T cells were made from roughly 20,000 to 1,000,000 sorted cells. They used 10%, 30% or 50% RNA. Study results and limitations: Over 98% of effector molecules, but under 1% in naive cells, were held by clones with more than 20 RNA copies.

Source material: naive CD8+ T cells from blood, with Jurkat cell RNA spiked in. Subset defined: FACS-sorted CD8+CD4-CCR7+CD45RA+ naive T cells. This clonotype was obtained from a human donor in good health. Some libraries in this study had Jurkat cell RNA spiked in.

CDR3: CASISTGFQETQYI. The CDR3 bases are TGTGCCAGCATCTCGACAGGATTTCAAGAGACCCAGTACATC. This chain joins TRBV25-1 and TRBJ2-5; TRBD1 is a possible D gene (6 bases). Germline V lookup: CDR1 MGHDK, CDR2 SYGVNS. Trimming took off 7 bases at V and 2 bases at J, with 14 bases between the two ends. The CDR3 runs 14 residues.